The 27 T cell receptor beta chains listed next were all sequenced from one sample in a study of identical twins. Using its own MiXCR run on the 5' RACE reads, TCRdb lists one record per CDR3 protein. Here the sample spans about 520,000 distinct CDR3 sequences, 22% being singletons. This same sample was also taken into another study, of T cells expressing NK-cell markers.

The material sequenced was CD4+ T cells sorted from blood. These receptors were collected from a woman between 18 and 30 years old in good health.

This chain links TRBV27 with TRBJ1-1, with TRBD1 matching over 11 bases. The CDR3 covers 14 residues. V shed 8 bases and J 4 bases; nucleotides not matched to a gene: 6. Looked up from germline, CDR1 is MNHEY and CDR2 is SMNVEV (reference sequence). CDR3 sequence reads: CASRDRGLATEAFF. Here the CDR3 DNA reads TGTGCCAGCCGGGACAGGGGGTTGGCCACTGAAGCTTTCTTT.

This clonotype occurred many times. The V and J genes are TRBV12-3 or TRBV12-4 and TRBJ1-1, with a weak D call TRBD1 (5 bases). V lost 2 bases and J lost 6, with 7 bases in between. The CDR3 has 12 residues. The CDR3: CASSLTGPEAFF. DNA for the CDR3: TGTGCCAGCAGTTTAACAGGCCCTGAAGCTTTCTTT.

The sample holds a few counts of this clonotype. The chain joins TRBV2 to TRBJ2-7; tentative D call: TRBD2 (6 bases). The V and J ends lost 11 bases and 5 bases respectively, with 22 bases between them. The CDR3 runs to 14 residues. The germline V gene encodes CDR1 SNHLY and CDR2 FYNNEI. CDR3 DNA sequence: TGTGCCGCCAAGAAGACTAGTCAAACCCACGAGCAGTACTTC. Its protein product is CAAKKTSQTHEQYF.

This clonotype was picked up a small number of times. The V call is TRBV10-3, the J call TRBJ2-1; 9 bases map to TRBD1. The germline gives CDR1 ENHRY, CDR2 SYGVKD. The trim removed 4 bases at V and 6 bases at J, leaving 7 bases unmatched. The CDR3 length is 15 residues. The CDR3 nucleotides read TGTGCCATCAGTGTTGGGACAGGGCGATTCAATGAGCAGTTCTTC. This codes for CAISVGTGRFNEQFF.

This clonotype was seen repeatedly, ten times or more. The rearrangement uses TRBV20-1 and TRBJ2-7; D uncertain. The CDR3 covers 11 residues. From germline, CDR1 is DFQATT and CDR2 SNEGSKA (reference sequence). V was cut by 7 bases and J by 5 bases, with 12 bases left in between. As DNA, the CDR3 is TGCAGTGTCCTCAAATGGAACGAGCAGTACTTC. Its protein is CSVLKWNEQYF.

This clonotype was seen at least ten times. The chain employs TRBV9 and TRBJ2-3; D call uncertain. The CDR3 loop spans 13 amino acids. Germline V gives CDR1 SGDLS, CDR2 YYNGEE. Trimming took 0 bases from V and 2 from J, leaving 4 bases between them. In DNA, the CDR3 is TGTGCCAGCAGCGTAGGCCCCACAGATACGCAGTATTTT. Translated, it gives CASSVGPTDTQYF.

The chain is built from TRBV20-1 and TRBJ1-6, with unresolved D. The CDR3 is made up of 13 amino acids. Between the trimmed V and J ends, which lost 3 bases and 8 bases, there was a span of 11 bases. Per the germline V gene, CDR1 is DFQATT and CDR2 is SNEGSKA (reference sequence). The CDR3 DNA sequence: TGCAGTGCTAGTGACGCATTTTATTCACCCCTCCACTTT. It encodes CSASDAFYSPLHF.

The rearrangement links TRBV7-9 to TRBJ1-1, with a possible D match to TRBD1 (5 bases). The CDR3 extends over 13 amino acids. The V end was cut by 1 base, the J end by 8 bases, with 11 bases between. In germline, CDR1 is SEHNR, CDR2 FQNEAQ (reference sequence). CDR3 sequence reads: CASSLVAEGEAFF. The CDR3 nucleotides read TGTGCCAGCAGCTTAGTGGCCGAGGGGGAAGCTTTCTTT.

This clonotype was recorded at least ten times. The germline gene is not matched at one end of the junction; a read error may be the cause. The chain employs TRBV6-1 and TRBJ1-2; D is ambiguous. Germline V gene lookup returns CDR1 MNHNS and CDR2 SASEGT. This CDR3 contains 15 residues. As DNA, the CDR3 is TGTGCCAGCAGCCGACCCGGCGTCAGCTACTATGACTACACCTTC. It is translated as CASSRPGVSYYDYTF.

This rearrangement joins TRBV20-1 to TRBJ2-7, with D uncertain. The CDR3 length is 15 residues. Trimming removed 1 base at V and 3 bases at J, with 16 bases between. Per the germline V gene, CDR1 is DFQATT and CDR2 is SNEGSKA (reference sequence). The CDR3, as DNA: TGCAGTGCTAGAGGCCCGTCGGCGTGGGGCTACGAGCAGTACTTC. As protein: CSARGPSAWGYEQYF.

This clonotype was counted only a few times. The chain links TRBV7-4 to TRBJ2-3; 7 nucleotides align to TRBD1. The germline gives CDR1 SGHVT, CDR2 SQSDAQ. V shed 1 base, J shed 3 bases, and the junction held 4 bases outside the gene matches. There are 15 residues in the CDR3. This chain's CDR3 is CASSLVGRGTDTQYF. The CDR3 DNA is TGTGCCAGCAGCTTAGTCGGCAGGGGGACAGATACGCAGTATTTT.

This clonotype was detected a few times. The DNA of the CDR3 is TGTGCCAGCAGCCGCGATGAGACCCAGTACTTC. This gives the protein CASSRDETQYF. This chain connects TRBV12-3 or TRBV12-4 to TRBJ2-5; unclear D gene. The CDR3 has 11 amino acids. Between the trimmed V and J ends, which lost 6 bases and 5 bases, there was a span of 7 bases.

This clonotype was counted a few times. The chain is built from TRBV29-1 and TRBJ1-4, with 8 bases fitting TRBD1. The CDR3 has 12 residues. With V trimmed by 7 bases and J by 7 bases, 5 bases remained unmatched. Per the germline V gene, CDR1 is SQVTM and CDR2 is ANQGSEA. Here the CDR3 DNA reads TGCAGCGCCGGTGACAGGGGTGAAAAACTGTTTTTT. It encodes CSAGDRGEKLFF.

This rearrangement joins TRBV20-1 to TRBJ2-4; D gene ambiguous. The CDR3 length is 14 residues. Germline CDR1 and CDR2: DFQATT and SNEGSKA (reference sequence). V was shortened by 0 bases and J by 3 bases, with 9 bases between the two germline ends. CDR3 in DNA: TGCAGTGCTAGAGATGCCCGCTACAAAAACATTCAGTACTTC. Translating it yields CSARDARYKNIQYF.

The V call is TRBV20-1, the J call TRBJ2-3; either TRBD1 or TRBD2 may fit D (6 bases each). CDR1 is DFQATT and CDR2 is SNEGSKA in the germline V gene (reference sequence). The V end was cut by 5 bases, the J end by 2 bases, with 11 bases between. CDR3 length: 13 residues. CDR3 sequence: CSAGGLYTDTQYF. The CDR3 coding sequence is TGCAGTGCTGGGGGGCTCTACACAGATACGCAGTATTTT.

The chain joins TRBV7-9 to TRBJ2-1; D perhaps matches TRBD1 (6 bases). Trimming pared 1 base from V and 7 bases from J, leaving 11 bases between. Germline loops: CDR1 SEHNR, CDR2 FQNEAQ (reference sequence). This CDR3 spans 14 amino acids. CDR3 residues: CASSLVGARNEQFF. CDR3 nucleotide sequence: TGTGCCAGCAGCTTAGTGGGGGCGCGGAATGAGCAGTTCTTC.

This clonotype was found many times. The chain has TRBV12-3 or TRBV12-4 and TRBJ2-3, with 11 nucleotides matching TRBD2. Unmatched junction bases numbered 9, after V lost 3 bases and J lost 7 bases. The CDR3 runs to 16 residues. The CDR3 protein is CASSFNWPSGRNTQYF. The DNA for the CDR3 is TGTGCCAGCAGTTTTAATTGGCCTAGCGGGAGGAATACGCAGTATTTT.

This clonotype occurred many times. This sequence joins TRBV20-1 and TRBJ1-6, with 11 positions matching TRBD1. The trim removed 1 base at V and 13 bases at J, leaving 6 bases unmatched. Germline CDR1 and CDR2: DFQATT and SNEGSKA (reference sequence). CDR3 length: 14 amino acids. This CDR3 reads CSARAGTGGSPLHF. DNA for the CDR3: TGCAGTGCTAGAGCCGGGACAGGGGGTTCTCCCCTCCACTTT.

There are a few counts of this clonotype. The chain carries TRBV3-1 and TRBJ1-5; D unresolved. V was pared by 0 bases and J by 7 bases, with 7 bases between. This CDR3 contains 13 residues. From germline, CDR1 is LGHDT and CDR2 YNNKEL (reference sequence). CDR3 DNA: TGTGCCAGCAGCCAAGATCCGCGACAGCCCCAGCATTTT. Protein sequence: CASSQDPRQPQHF.

The chain is built from TRBV20-1 and TRBJ2-2; 10 bases map to TRBD2. The germline V gene has CDR1 DFQATT and CDR2 SNEGSKA (reference sequence). The J segment lost 1 base and the V segment lost 2 bases, leaving 1 base of the junction unmatched. CDR3 length: 15 amino acids. CDR3: CSARRTSGNTGELFF. CDR3 nucleotide sequence: TGCAGTGCTAGACGGACTAGCGGGAACACCGGGGAGCTGTTTTTT.

CDR3 DNA: TGTGCCAGCAGCCATCCCAGGGGGAAGTACTACGAGCAGTACTTC. Its protein is CASSHPRGKYYEQYF. The J gene is TRBJ2-7, the V gene TRBV11-2, with TRBD1 identical over 7 bases. Looked up from germline, CDR1 is SGHAT and CDR2 is FQNNGV. The V and J ends lost 5 bases and 3 bases, in that order; junction bases with no gene match: 10. This CDR3 has 15 amino acids.

This clonotype turned up a few times. The rearrangement links TRBV5-5 to TRBJ1-5, with D unclear. Trimming left V 4 bases short and J 7 bases short, with 15 bases between. The CDR3 is 14 residues long. Germline V lookup: CDR1 SGHKS, CDR2 YYEKEE (reference sequence). CDR3 sequence reads: CASSPVMINQPQHF. The CDR3 bases are TGTGCCAGCAGCCCGGTCATGATAAACCAGCCCCAGCATTTT.

This clonotype showed up just a few times. The V and J genes are TRBV20-1 and TRBJ1-1; D is perhaps TRBD1 (6 bases). The CDR3 consists of 12 residues. Per germline, CDR1 DFQATT and CDR2 SNEGSKA (reference sequence). Trimming left V 2 bases short and J 10 bases short, with 14 bases between. CDR3 in amino acids: CSARKGDAGAFF. The CDR3 DNA reads as TGCAGTGCTAGAAAGGGGGACGCCGGAGCTTTCTTT.

This clonotype was found a few times. The rearrangement uses TRBV6-1 and TRBJ2-2; 9 bases match TRBD2. The CDR3 consists of 15 residues. CDR1 MNHNS and CDR2 SASEGT come from the germline V gene. V shed 7 bases, J shed 3 bases, and the junction held 6 bases outside the gene matches. CDR3: CASKVGTSYTGELFF. The DNA of the CDR3 is TGTGCCAGCAAAGTAGGGACTAGCTACACCGGGGAGCTGTTTTTT.

The V and J genes are TRBV3-1 and TRBJ2-7; no firm D call. Germline V gene data show CDR1 as LGHDT and CDR2 as YNNKEL (reference sequence). The germline V and J ends were trimmed by 2 bases and 6 bases, with 8 bases remaining between them. The CDR3 extends over 12 amino acids. The DNA of the CDR3 is TGTGCCAGCAGCCAAATTAACCGCGAGCAGTACTTC. It yields the protein CASSQINREQYF.

This chain joins TRBV5-1 and TRBJ2-2; D may be TRBD1 (6 bases). The CDR3 runs to 14 residues. The V gene's germline CDR1 is SGHRS and CDR2 YFSETQ. Trimming stripped 4 bases from V and 5 bases from J, with 12 bases between. In DNA, the CDR3 is TGCGCCAGCAGCCAAGGGGGACAAACCGGGGAGCTGTTTTTT. Translation: CASSQGGQTGELFF.

This clonotype was seen once. The CDR3 DNA sequence: TGTGCCACTGCCCCAGGGCCCCGGGGTGAGACCCAGTACTTC. It codes for CATAPGPRGETQYF. The chain uses TRBV2 and TRBJ2-5, with D perhaps matching TRBD1 or TRBD2 (5 bases each). The CDR3 length is 14 residues. Germline CDR1 is SNHLY and CDR2 is FYNNEI. Trimming removed 10 bases from V and 5 bases from J, with 20 bases in between.